These 10 T cell receptor beta chains originate from one sample sequenced in a study of T cell repertoires in cytomegalovirus infection. Their antigens are not known. From the reads, TCRdb called clonotypes with MiXCR, one entry per CDR3 protein. The data show roughly 800,000 distinct CDR3 sequences, with 25% to 30% seen just once and around 13% held by the top ten. The material sequenced was cultured CD8+ T cells from PBMCs, taken from culture after CMV antigen stimulation. The receptor source for this set is a human donor in good health (CMV status not recorded). Some clones in this sample may be carry-over from other donors' samples.

The rearrangement joins TRBV28 to TRBJ2-1; possibly TRBD1 for D (6 bases). Between the trimmed V and J ends, which lost 4 bases and 5 bases, there was a span of 15 bases. Germline-derived CDR1 and CDR2 are MDHEN and SYDVKM. The CDR3 extends over 15 amino acids. CDR3 protein: CASSWWPGANNEQFF. The CDR3 DNA sequence: TGTGCCAGCAGTTGGTGGCCAGGGGCCAACAATGAGCAGTTCTTC.

The V call is TRBV6-6, the J call TRBJ2-7; D may be TRBD1 (5 bases). Germline CDR1 reads MNHNY; CDR2 reads SVGAGI (reference sequence). V lost 0 bases and J 7 bases, leaving 19 bases between the germline ends. The CDR3 totals 16 residues. CDR3 sequence: CASSYSVLAGQWEQYF. CDR3 DNA sequence: TGTGCCAGCAGTTACTCTGTGCTCGCAGGGCAGTGGGAGCAGTACTTC.

This clonotype showed up just a few times. This chain links TRBV2 with TRBJ1-5, with a possible D match to TRBD1 (6 bases). Germline CDR1 SNHLY, CDR2 FYNNEI. V was shortened by 5 bases and J by 5 bases, with 16 bases between the two germline ends. The CDR3 spans 15 residues. CDR3 in amino acids: CASSHPGGEDQPQHF. CDR3 nucleotides: TGTGCCAGCAGTCACCCTGGGGGCGAGGATCAGCCCCAGCATTTT.

This clonotype has more than one count but fewer than ten. J is TRBJ2-5 and V is TRBV7-6, with D perhaps matching TRBD1 (5 bases). With 5 bases removed from V and 1 base from J, the gap between germline ends came to 14 bases. There are 15 residues in the CDR3. Per germline, CDR1 SGHVS and CDR2 FNYEAQ. Here the CDR3 reads CASSLRGQLQETQYF. CDR3 in DNA: TGTGCCAGCAGCCTACGCGGACAACTCCAAGAGACCCAGTACTTC.

The CDR3 sequence is CASSLSGQGINYGYTF. The DNA of the CDR3 is TGTGCCAGCAGTTTATCGGGCCAGGGAATTAACTATGGCTACACCTTC. The genes are TRBV27 and TRBJ1-2, with D perhaps matching TRBD1 (5 bases). This CDR3 is built from 16 residues. CDR1 MNHEY and CDR2 SMNVEV come from the germline V gene (reference sequence). V was cut by 0 bases and J by 1 base, with 12 bases left in between.

This clonotype was found many times. This CDR3 is CASSLQGSTEAFF. For the CDR3, the DNA is TGTGCCAGCAGTCTACAGGGTAGCACTGAAGCTTTCTTT. The chain links TRBV5-5 to TRBJ1-1; a weak D match, TRBD1 (6 bases). The CDR3 runs 13 residues. Trimming took off 5 bases at V and 4 bases at J, with 12 bases between the two ends. The germline CDR1 and CDR2 sequences are SGHKS and YYEKEE (reference sequence).

The sample holds a few counts of this clonotype. V is TRBV5-1 and J is TRBJ1-2, with TRBD1 identical over 10 bases. The CDR3 loop spans 15 amino acids. After removal of 0 bases from V and 6 bases from J, the junction contained 5 bases not matched to a gene. Germline V gene lookup returns CDR1 SGHRS and CDR2 YFSETQ. As DNA, the CDR3 is TGCGCCAGCAGCTTGGAAATCGGGACAGGGGATGGCTACACCTTC. Translation: CASSLEIGTGDGYTF.

The J gene is TRBJ2-3, the V gene TRBV6-2 or TRBV6-3, with D possibly being TRBD1 (5 bases). The CDR3 sequence is 13 residues long. The germline gives CDR1 MNHEY, CDR2 SVGEGT. V dropped 6 bases and J dropped 3 bases, with 10 bases sitting between them. The DNA of the CDR3 is TGTGCCAGCAGACAGGATGGGACAGATACGCAGTATTTT. This sequence encodes CASRQDGTDTQYF.

V is TRBV20-1 and J is TRBJ1-3; 8 bases line up with TRBD1. The J segment lost 0 bases and the V segment lost 1 base, leaving 5 bases of the junction unmatched. The CDR3 is 16 amino acids. CDR1 DFQATT and CDR2 SNEGSKA come from the germline V gene (reference sequence). The CDR3 nucleotides are TGCAGTGCTAGAGCGACAGGGGCCGCCTCTGGAAACACCATATATTTT. Translating gives CSARATGAASGNTIYF.

This clonotype was seen more than once but under ten times. This chain connects TRBV6-5 to TRBJ2-7; TRBD1 aligns across 9 bases. Trimming removed 5 bases from V and 3 bases from J; junction bases left unmatched: 11. The CDR3 totals 16 residues. CDR1 is MNHEY, CDR2 SVGAGI, per germline. CDR3 sequence reads: CASSLFRDREYYEQYF. The CDR3 DNA follows: TGTGCCAGCAGTCTTTTCCGGGACAGGGAGTACTACGAGCAGTACTTC.